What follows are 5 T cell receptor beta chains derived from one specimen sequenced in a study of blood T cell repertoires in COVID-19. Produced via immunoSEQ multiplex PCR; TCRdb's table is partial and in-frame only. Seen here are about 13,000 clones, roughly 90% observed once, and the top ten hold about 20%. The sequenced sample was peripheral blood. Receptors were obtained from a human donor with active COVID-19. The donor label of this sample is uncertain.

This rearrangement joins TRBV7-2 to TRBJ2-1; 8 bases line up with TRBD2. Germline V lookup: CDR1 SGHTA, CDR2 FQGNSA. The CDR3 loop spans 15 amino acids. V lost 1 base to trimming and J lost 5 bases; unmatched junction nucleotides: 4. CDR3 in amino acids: CASSLVRGANNEQFF. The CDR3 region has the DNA TGTGCCAGCAGCTTAGTGCGGGGGGCGAACAATGAGCAGTTCTTC. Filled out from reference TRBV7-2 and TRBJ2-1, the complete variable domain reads GAGVSQSPSNKVTEKGKDVELRCDPISGHTALYWYRQSLGQGLEFLIYFQGNSAPDKSGLPSDRFSAERTGGSVSTLTIQRTQQEDSAVYLCASSLVRGANNEQFFGPGTRLTVL.

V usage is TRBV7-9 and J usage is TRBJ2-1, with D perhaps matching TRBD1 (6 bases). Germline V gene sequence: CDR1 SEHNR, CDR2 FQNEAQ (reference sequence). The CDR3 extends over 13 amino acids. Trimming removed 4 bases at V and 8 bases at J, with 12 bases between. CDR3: CASSSYRADEQFF. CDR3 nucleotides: TGTGCCAGCAGCTCCTACAGGGCCGATGAGCAGTTCTTC.

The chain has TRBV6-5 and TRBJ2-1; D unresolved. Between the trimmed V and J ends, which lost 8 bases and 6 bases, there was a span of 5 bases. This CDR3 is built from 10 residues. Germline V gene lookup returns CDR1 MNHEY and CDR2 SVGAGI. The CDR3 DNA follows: TGTGCCAGCGTGAGCAATGAGCAGTTCTTC. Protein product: CASVSNEQFF.

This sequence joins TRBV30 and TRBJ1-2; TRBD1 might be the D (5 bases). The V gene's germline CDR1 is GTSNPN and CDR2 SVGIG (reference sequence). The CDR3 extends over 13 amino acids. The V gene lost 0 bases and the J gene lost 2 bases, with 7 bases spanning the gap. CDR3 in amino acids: CAWSVQANYGYTF. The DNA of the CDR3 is TGTGCCTGGAGTGTACAGGCCAACTATGGCTACACCTTC.

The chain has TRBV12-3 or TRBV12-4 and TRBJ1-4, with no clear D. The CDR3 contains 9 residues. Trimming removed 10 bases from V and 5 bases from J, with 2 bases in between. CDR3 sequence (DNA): TGTGCCACAAATGAAAAACTGTTTTTT. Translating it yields CATNEKLFF.